This TCR beta chain is drawn from a study of blood T cell repertoires in COVID-19. The wider study: Researchers got acute and convalescent COVID-19 samples from the United States, Italy and Spain. T cells, B-cell-depleted T cells, or PBMCs provided the cDNA or gDNA that served as material.

As originally analysed: Estimation of nucleated cell counts was performed using reference gene primer amplification. Data came from immunoSEQ multiplex PCR; TCRdb stores just in-frame clones and leaves some out. V and J calls plus clone size are reproduced from that table; the DNA served to infer D and trimming. The repertoire holds 200,000 or so clones, with approximately 91% as singletons. The germline V gene has CDR1 LNHDA and CDR2 SQIVND (reference sequence). V was shortened by 3 bases and J by 0 bases, with 9 bases between the two germline ends. The length of the CDR3 is 15 residues. This chain connects TRBV19 to TRBJ1-5; the D gene is possibly TRBD1 (6 bases). The source is a man aged 65 to 79 with active or convalescent COVID-19. Sequencing was performed on peripheral blood. CDR3 loop: CASSIDRISNQPQHF. CDR3 nucleotide sequence: TGTGCCAGTAGTATCGACAGGATTAGCAATCAGCCCCAGCATTTT.